This entry lists 5 T cell receptor beta chains sequenced from one sample in a study of CD8+ T cells in alopecia areata. Extraction and reverse transcription of RNA yielded cDNA as the sequencing template. Clones were read by immunoSEQ multiplex PCR, and TCRdb kept only the in-frame ones, dropping some. The repertoire holds around 120,000 clones, with roughly two fifths as singletons. Specimen: CD4+ T cells sorted from blood. These receptors came from a human donor with alopecia areata.

There are a few counts of this clone. The genes are TRBV30 and TRBJ2-1, with D maybe TRBD2 (6 bases). The CDR3 has 14 residues. Germline assignment: CDR1 GTSNPN and CDR2 SVGIG (reference sequence). Trimming pared 3 bases from V and 7 bases from J, leaving 16 bases between. The CDR3 nucleotides read TGTGCCTGGAGAGGAGGGGTACAATGGAATGAGCAGTTCTTC. Translating gives CAWRGGVQWNEQFF.

V is TRBV30 and J is TRBJ1-5, with D perhaps matching TRBD1 (5 bases). This CDR3 contains 15 residues. V was clipped by 4 bases and J by 2 bases, with 15 bases between them. Per germline, CDR1 GTSNPN and CDR2 SVGIG (reference sequence). In DNA, the CDR3 is TGTGCCTGGAAACAAGGGGTAATGGGCAATCAGCCCCAGCATTTT. It specifies CAWKQGVMGNQPQHF.

The J gene is TRBJ1-6, the V gene TRBV6-6, with unresolved D. CDR1 MNHNY and CDR2 SVGAGI come from the germline V gene (reference sequence). There are 13 residues in the CDR3. Trimming shortened V by 6 bases and J by 9 bases, and 12 bases separated the two germline ends. CDR3 bases: TGTGCCAGCAGCCAAGCTGCCTCTTCACCCCTCCACTTT. Residues: CASSQAASSPLHF.

The J gene is TRBJ1-5, the V gene TRBV30; D remains ambiguous. The CDR3 spans 13 residues. The germline CDR1 and CDR2 sequences are GTSNPN and SVGIG (reference sequence). V gave up 0 bases and J gave up 3 bases, with 6 bases separating them. The CDR3: CAWSVRINQPQHF. The CDR3 bases are TGTGCCTGGAGTGTACGAATCAATCAGCCCCAGCATTTT.

The V gene is TRBV4-3, the J gene TRBJ1-2; the D is unclear. The length of the CDR3 is 16 residues. Germline loops: CDR1 LGHNA, CDR2 YSLEER. V was cut by 1 base and J by 0 bases, with 12 bases left in between. CDR3 protein: CASSQVATQANYGYTF. CDR3 sequence (DNA): TGCGCCAGCAGCCAAGTGGCGACGCAAGCTAACTATGGCTACACCTTC.